These T cell receptor beta chains were read from a single sample in a study of cytomegalovirus exposure and HLA in healthy donors. TCRdb's copy holds only in-frame clones and misses some; the assay was immunoSEQ multiplex PCR. The table shows hundreds of thousands of clones, with around 64% occurring only once. Sample: PBMCs. Receptors originate from a man in his forties or fifties in good health and CMV-seropositive. The CDR3 runs from the conserved cysteine through the conserved F or W. Each record gives: CDR3 protein, CDR3 DNA, V gene, D gene, clone size, CDR3 length, J gene. The D gene is left open where the match is weak. Some rows mark clone size as missing; the rest say once, few, many or name a class of expanded clone.

CASFRDRKNTEAFF TGTGCCAGCTTTCGGGACAGGAAAAACACTGAAGCTTTCTTT TRBV19 TRBD1 - 14 TRBJ1-1
CASSLDRYGYTF TGTGCCAGCAGTTTGGACAGATATGGCTACACCTTC TRBV2 - - 12 TRBJ1-2
CASSAPGVRNEQFF TGTGCCAGCAGCGCTCCGGGGGTCAGGAATGAGCAGTTCTTC TRBV9 - - 14 TRBJ2-1
CASREGTGNGYTF TGTGCCAGCAGAGAGGGGACAGGGAATGGCTACACCTTC TRBV2 TRBD1 few 13 TRBJ1-2
CASKGGGWQPQHF TGTGCCAGCAAGGGGGGGGGATGGCAGCCCCAGCATTTT TRBV28 - - 13 TRBJ1-5
CASSKTRQGGEQYF TGTGCCAGCAGTAAAACCAGACAGGGAGGCGAGCAGTACTTC TRBV2 - - 14 TRBJ2-7
CASSIDQTGTYGYTF TGTGCCAGTAGTATAGATCAGACAGGGACCTATGGCTACACCTTC TRBV19 TRBD1 - 15 TRBJ1-2
CASSEGRGLEGNTEAFF TGTGCCAGCAGTGAGGGCAGGGGGCTTGAGGGTAACACTGAAGCTTTCTTT TRBV2 TRBD1 - 17 TRBJ1-1
CASSVQGYGYTF TGTGCCAGCAGTGTACAGGGGTATGGCTACACCTTC TRBV6-1 TRBD1 - 12 TRBJ1-2
CASSSDREYGYTF TGTGCCAGCAGCTCGGACAGGGAGTATGGCTACACCTTC TRBV7-3 TRBD1 - 13 TRBJ1-2
CATSRAGSAWEQYF TGTGCCACCAGCAGAGCCGGGTCAGCGTGGGAGCAGTACTTC TRBV15 - - 14 TRBJ2-7
CASEGQGDPSETQYF TGTGCCAGCGAGGGACAGGGAGACCCCTCAGAGACCCAGTACTTC TRBV2 TRBD1 - 15 TRBJ2-5
CASSLGSPLGTNQTYTYEQYF TGTGCCAGCAGCTTAGGGTCTCCATTAGGGACAAATCAGACTTATACCTACGAGCAGTACTTC TRBV7-6 - - 21 TRBJ2-7
CASSARETNTGELFF TGCGCCAGCAGCGCCAGGGAAACGAACACCGGGGAGCTGTTTTTT TRBV5-1 - - 15 TRBJ2-2
CASSPGQGTYEQYF TGTGCCAGCAGCCCAGGACAGGGAACCTACGAGCAGTACTTC TRBV7-9 TRBD1 - 14 TRBJ2-7
CASSSGHLYEQYF TGCGCCAGCAGCTCAGGACACCTCTACGAGCAGTACTTC TRBV4-1 - - 13 TRBJ2-7
CASRQGGGYTF TGTGCCAGCAGACAGGGAGGGGGCTACACCTTC TRBV6-1 - - 11 TRBJ1-2
CASSFLDGYTF TGTGCCAGCAGCTTTTTAGATGGCTACACCTTC TRBV7-2 - - 11 TRBJ1-2
CASSPHGDGPQHF TGTGCCAGCAGCCCTCACGGGGATGGGCCCCAGCATTTT TRBV7-6 - - 13 TRBJ1-5
CASSGQGFYGYTF TGTGCCAGCTCGGGACAGGGTTTCTATGGCTACACCTTC TRBV18 TRBD1 - 13 TRBJ1-2
CASSLQGSSYEQYF TGTGCCAGCAGTTTGCAGGGGTCGTCCTACGAGCAGTACTTC TRBV27 - few 14 TRBJ2-7
CASRDRVNTGELFF TGTGCCAGCAGAGACAGGGTAAACACCGGGGAGCTGTTTTTT TRBV2 TRBD1 few 14 TRBJ2-2
CASSRSSVNTEAFF TGTGCCAGCTCACGGAGTTCTGTGAACACTGAAGCTTTCTTT TRBV18 - - 14 TRBJ1-1
CASSLAGVVIYEQYF TGTGCCAGCAGCTTAGCGGGCGTCGTGATCTACGAGCAGTACTTC TRBV7-9 - - 15 TRBJ2-7
CASSQGRYGYTF TGCGCCAGCAGCCAGGGCCGCTATGGCTACACCTTC TRBV4-1 - - 12 TRBJ1-2
CASGINPGVYEQYF TGTGCTAGTGGCATTAACCCGGGGGTCTACGAGCAGTACTTC TRBV12-5 - - 14 TRBJ2-7